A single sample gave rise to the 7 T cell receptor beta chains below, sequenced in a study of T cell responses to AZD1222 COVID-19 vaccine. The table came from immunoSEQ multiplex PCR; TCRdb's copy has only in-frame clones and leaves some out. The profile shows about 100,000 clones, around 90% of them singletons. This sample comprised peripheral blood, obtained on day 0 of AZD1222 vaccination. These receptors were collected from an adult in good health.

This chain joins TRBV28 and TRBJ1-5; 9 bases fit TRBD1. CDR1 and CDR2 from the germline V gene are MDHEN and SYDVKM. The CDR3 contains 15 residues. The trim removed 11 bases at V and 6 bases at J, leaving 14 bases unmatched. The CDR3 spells CASTGTGYGGQPQHF. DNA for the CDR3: TGTGCCTCGACCGGGACAGGGTACGGGGGTCAGCCCCAGCATTTT.

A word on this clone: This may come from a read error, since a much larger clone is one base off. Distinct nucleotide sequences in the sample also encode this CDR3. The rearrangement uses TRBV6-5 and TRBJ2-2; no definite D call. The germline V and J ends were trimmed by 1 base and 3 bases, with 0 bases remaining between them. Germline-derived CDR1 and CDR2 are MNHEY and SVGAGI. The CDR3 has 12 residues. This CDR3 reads CASSYYTGELFF. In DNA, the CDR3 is TGTGCCAGCAGTTACTACACCGGGGAGCTGTTTTTT.

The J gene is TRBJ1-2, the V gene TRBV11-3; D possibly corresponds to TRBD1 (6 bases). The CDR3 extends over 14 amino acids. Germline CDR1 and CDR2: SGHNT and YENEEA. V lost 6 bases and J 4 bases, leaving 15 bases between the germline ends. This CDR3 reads CASRGGQSPYGYTF. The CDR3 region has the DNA TGTGCCAGCAGGGGTGGACAGAGCCCCTATGGCTACACCTTC.

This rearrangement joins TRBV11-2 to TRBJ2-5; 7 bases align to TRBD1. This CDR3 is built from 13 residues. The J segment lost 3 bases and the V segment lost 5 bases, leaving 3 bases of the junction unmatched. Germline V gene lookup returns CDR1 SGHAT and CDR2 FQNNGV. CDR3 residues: CASSPGTEETQYF. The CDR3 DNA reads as TGTGCCAGCAGCCCCGGGACAGAAGAGACCCAGTACTTC.

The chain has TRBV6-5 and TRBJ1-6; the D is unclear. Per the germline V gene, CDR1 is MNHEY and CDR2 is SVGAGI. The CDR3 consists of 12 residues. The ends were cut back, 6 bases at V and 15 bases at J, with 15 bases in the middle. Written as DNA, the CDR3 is TGTGCCAGCAGAGAGGGCAATCTGGGCCTCCACTTT. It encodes CASREGNLGLHF.

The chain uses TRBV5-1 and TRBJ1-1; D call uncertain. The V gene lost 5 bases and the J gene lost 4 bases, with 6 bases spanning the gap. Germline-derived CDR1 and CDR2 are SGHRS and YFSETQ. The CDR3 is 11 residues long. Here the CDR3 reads CASRRGTEAFF. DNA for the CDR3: TGCGCCAGCAGACGGGGCACTGAAGCTTTCTTT.

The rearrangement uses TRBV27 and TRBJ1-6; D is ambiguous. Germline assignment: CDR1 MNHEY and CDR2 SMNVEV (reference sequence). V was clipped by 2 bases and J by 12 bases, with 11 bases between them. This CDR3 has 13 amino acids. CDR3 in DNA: TGTGCCAGCAGTTTAGTTGCACAGAGACCCCTCCACTTT. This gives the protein CASSLVAQRPLHF.